The clone carrying this T cell receptor beta chain was detected a few times. This CDR3 has 15 amino acids. Trimming cost V 5 bases and J 3 bases; bases outside gene matches: 7. The germline V gene encodes CDR1 SGHTA and CDR2 FQGNSA. The sample belongs to a study of blood T cells in healthy people across ages. PCR was performed a second time for about 7 to 12 cycles using a sample-barcoded 5' primer and a J-beta primer mix. TCRdb processed the 5' RACE reads anew with MiXCR; each CDR3 protein has one entry. The repertoire holds 1.5 million to 2 million distinct CDR3 sequences, 28% seen once, with 7.7% in the top ten.

This sequence originates from a woman aged 30 to 39 in good health. Sequencing was performed on blood. V is TRBV7-2 and J is TRBJ2-1; 7 bases are a match to TRBD1. The chain's CDR3 is CASSRDRSIYNEQFF. The CDR3 region has the DNA TGTGCCAGCAGCCGGGACAGATCTATCTACAATGAGCAGTTCTTC.